This TCR beta chain was identified during a study of blood T cell repertoires in COVID-19. Participants spanned ages about 18 to 90 years and resided in 20 to 30 US areas. Donors were grouped by their self-reported clinical history. The V and J ends lost 5 bases and 4 bases, in that order; junction bases with no gene match: 3. Germline V gene data show CDR1 as MNHEY and CDR2 as SVGAGI. This CDR3 is 15 amino acids long. Authors' analysis steps: Counts of nucleated cells, estimated from reference gene primer amplification, were obtained. Clones were sequenced by immunoSEQ multiplex PCR, and TCRdb holds only the in-frame ones, with some missing. That table gives V, J and clone size, and the DNA gave D and trimming. This sample has about 200,000 clones, with 80% found just once.

The rearrangement joins TRBV6-5 to TRBJ2-1; 12 positions match TRBD2. Sequenced: PBMCs or T cells enriched from blood (not recorded which). This TCR came from a middle-aged woman with acute COVID-19. CDR3 bases: TGTGCCAGCAGTCGGACTAGCGGGGTATACAATGAGCAGTTCTTC. Protein sequence: CASSRTSGVYNEQFF.